This T cell receptor beta chain originates from a study of blood T cell repertoires in COVID-19. About the research overall: T cells, B-cell-depleted T cells, or PBMCs supplied cDNA or gDNA.

Profiled with immunoSEQ multiplex PCR; TCRdb holds only in-frame clones, not every one. The repertoire includes 360,000 or so clones, roughly 87% of them detected once, and approximately 3% sits in the top ten. This receptor was obtained from a woman aged 25 to 39 who had recovered from COVID-19. Sequenced sample: PBMCs or T cells enriched from blood (not recorded which).

The CDR3 region has the DNA TGTGCCAGTAGTCCTTCCCGGGGAGTTATTACTAATGAAAAACTGTTTTTT. This gives the protein CASSPSRGVITNEKLFF. The chain links TRBV19 to TRBJ1-4; D is uncertain. The germline V gene encodes CDR1 LNHDA and CDR2 SQIVND (reference sequence). This CDR3 region has 17 residues. The V gene lost 5 bases and the J gene lost 2 bases, with 18 bases spanning the gap.